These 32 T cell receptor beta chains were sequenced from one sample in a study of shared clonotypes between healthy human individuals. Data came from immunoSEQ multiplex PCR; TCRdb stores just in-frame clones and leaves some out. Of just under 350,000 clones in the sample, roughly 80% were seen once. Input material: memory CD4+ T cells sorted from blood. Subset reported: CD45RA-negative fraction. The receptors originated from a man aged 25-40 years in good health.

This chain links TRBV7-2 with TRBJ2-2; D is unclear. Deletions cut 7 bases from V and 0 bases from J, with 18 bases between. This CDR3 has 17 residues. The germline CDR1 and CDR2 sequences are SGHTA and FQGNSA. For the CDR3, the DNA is TGTGCCAGCACACAACCCCCGGGCAGGTCGAACACCGGGGAGCTGTTTTTT. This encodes CASTQPPGRSNTGELFF.

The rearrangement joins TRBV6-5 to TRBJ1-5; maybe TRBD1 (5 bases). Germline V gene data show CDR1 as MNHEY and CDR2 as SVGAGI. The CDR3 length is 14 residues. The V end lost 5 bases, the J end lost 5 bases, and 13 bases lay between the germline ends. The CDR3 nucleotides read TGTGCCAGCAGTCACGGGACCCGGGATCAGCCCCAGCATTTT. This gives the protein CASSHGTRDQPQHF.

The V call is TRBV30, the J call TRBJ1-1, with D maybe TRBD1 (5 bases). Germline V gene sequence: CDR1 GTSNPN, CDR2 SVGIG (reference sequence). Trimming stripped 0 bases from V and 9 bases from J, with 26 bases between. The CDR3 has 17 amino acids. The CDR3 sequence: CAWSVLGRGGKGGKAFF. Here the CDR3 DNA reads TGTGCCTGGAGTGTACTTGGGCGCGGGGGGAAGGGAGGGAAAGCTTTCTTT.

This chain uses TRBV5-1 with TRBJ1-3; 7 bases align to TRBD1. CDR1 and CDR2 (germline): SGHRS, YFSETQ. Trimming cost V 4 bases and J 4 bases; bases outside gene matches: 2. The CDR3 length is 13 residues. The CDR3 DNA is TGCGCCAGCAGCCCGACAGGGGGAAACACCATATATTTT. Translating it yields CASSPTGGNTIYF.

The CDR3 sequence: CASSPPAGFAGELFF. CDR3 coding DNA: TGTGCCAGTAGTCCACCGGCAGGGTTCGCCGGGGAGCTGTTTTTT. The chain carries TRBV19 and TRBJ2-2, with D perhaps TRBD1 (5 bases). Germline V gene sequence: CDR1 LNHDA, CDR2 SQIVND (reference sequence). The length of the CDR3 is 15 residues. The ends were cut back, 5 bases at V and 6 bases at J, with 16 bases in the middle.

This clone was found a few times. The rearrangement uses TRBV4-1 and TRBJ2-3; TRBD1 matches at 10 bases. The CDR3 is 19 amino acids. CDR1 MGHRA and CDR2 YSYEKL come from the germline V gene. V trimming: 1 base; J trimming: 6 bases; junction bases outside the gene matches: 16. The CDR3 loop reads CASSQGIGTGVWAADTQYF. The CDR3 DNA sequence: TGCGCCAGCAGCCAAGGAATCGGGACAGGGGTTTGGGCCGCGGATACGCAGTATTTT.

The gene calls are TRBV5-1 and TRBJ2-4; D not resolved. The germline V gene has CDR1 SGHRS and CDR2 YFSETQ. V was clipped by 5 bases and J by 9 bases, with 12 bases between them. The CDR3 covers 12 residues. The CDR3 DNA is TGCGCCAGCAGTTCCGAGTTTAGCATTCAGTACTTC. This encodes CASSSEFSIQYF.

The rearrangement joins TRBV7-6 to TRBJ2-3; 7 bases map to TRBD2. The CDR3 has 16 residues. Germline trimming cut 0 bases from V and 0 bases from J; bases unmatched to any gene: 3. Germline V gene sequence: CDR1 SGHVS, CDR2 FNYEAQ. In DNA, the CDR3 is TGTGCCAGCAGCTTAGCGGCGGGACTAAGCACAGATACGCAGTATTTT. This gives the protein CASSLAAGLSTDTQYF.

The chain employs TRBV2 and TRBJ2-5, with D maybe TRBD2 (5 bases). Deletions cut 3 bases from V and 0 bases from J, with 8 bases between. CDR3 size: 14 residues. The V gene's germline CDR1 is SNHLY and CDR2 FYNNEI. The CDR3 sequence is CASSDVEDQETQYF. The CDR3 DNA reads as TGTGCCAGCAGTGACGTGGAGGACCAAGAGACCCAGTACTTC.

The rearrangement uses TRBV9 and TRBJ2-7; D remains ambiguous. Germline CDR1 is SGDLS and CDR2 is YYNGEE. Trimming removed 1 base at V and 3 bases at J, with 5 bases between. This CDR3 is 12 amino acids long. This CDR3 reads CASSVTDYEQYF. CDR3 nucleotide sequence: TGTGCCAGCAGCGTAACTGACTACGAGCAGTACTTC.

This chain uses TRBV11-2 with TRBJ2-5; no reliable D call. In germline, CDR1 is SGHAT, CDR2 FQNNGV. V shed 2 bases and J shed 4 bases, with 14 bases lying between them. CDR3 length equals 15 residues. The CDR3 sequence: CASSLSLEGGETQYF. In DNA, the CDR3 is TGTGCCAGCAGCTTAAGTCTTGAAGGTGGAGAGACCCAGTACTTC.

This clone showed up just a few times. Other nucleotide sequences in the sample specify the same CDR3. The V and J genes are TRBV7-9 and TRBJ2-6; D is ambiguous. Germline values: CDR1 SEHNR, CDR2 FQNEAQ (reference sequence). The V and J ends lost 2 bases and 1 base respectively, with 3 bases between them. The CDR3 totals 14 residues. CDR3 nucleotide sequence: TGTGCCAGCAGCTTAAGGTCTGGGGCCAACGTCCTGACTTTC. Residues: CASSLRSGANVLTF.

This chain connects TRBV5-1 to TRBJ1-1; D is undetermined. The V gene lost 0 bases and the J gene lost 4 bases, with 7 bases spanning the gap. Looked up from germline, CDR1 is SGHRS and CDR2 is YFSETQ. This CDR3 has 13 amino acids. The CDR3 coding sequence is TGCGCCAGCAGCTTGGAGGTAGCCACTGAAGCTTTCTTT. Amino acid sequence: CASSLEVATEAFF.

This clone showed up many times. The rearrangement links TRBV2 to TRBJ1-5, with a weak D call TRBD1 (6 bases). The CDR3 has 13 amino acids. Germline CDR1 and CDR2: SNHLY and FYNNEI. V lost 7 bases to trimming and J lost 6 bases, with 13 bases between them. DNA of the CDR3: TGTGCCAGCACGAGGGGGGAAAGTCAGCCCCAGCATTTT. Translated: CASTRGESQPQHF.

CDR3 sequence reads: CASSLNYEVGAGPGELFF. The CDR3 DNA reads TGTGCCAGCAGCTTAAACTATGAAGTCGGGGCAGGACCCGGGGAGCTGTTTTTT. V usage is TRBV11-1 and J usage is TRBJ2-2; D is possibly TRBD1 or TRBD2 (5 bases each). Trimming cost V 2 bases and J 6 bases, with 22 bases left between them. Germline V gene data show CDR1 as SGHAT and CDR2 as FQDESV (reference sequence). CDR3 length: 18 residues.

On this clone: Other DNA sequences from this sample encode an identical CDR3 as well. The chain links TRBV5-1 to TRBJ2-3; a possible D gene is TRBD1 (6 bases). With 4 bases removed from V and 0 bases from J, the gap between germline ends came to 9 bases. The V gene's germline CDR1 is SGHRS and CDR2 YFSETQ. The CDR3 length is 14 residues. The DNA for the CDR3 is TGCGCCAGCAGCCCCGGACAGAGCACAGATACGCAGTATTTT. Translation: CASSPGQSTDTQYF.

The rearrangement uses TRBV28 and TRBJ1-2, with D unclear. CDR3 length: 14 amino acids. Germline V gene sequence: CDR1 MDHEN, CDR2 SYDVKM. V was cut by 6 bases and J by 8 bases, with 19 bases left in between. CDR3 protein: CASRPVLETGGYTF. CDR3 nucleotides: TGTGCCAGCAGACCCGTCCTAGAAACGGGCGGCTACACCTTC.

The CDR3 sequence: CASIKQGQLPYEQYF. The CDR3 DNA reads TGTGCCAGCATAAAACAGGGACAGCTACCCTACGAGCAGTACTTC. V is TRBV21-1 and J is TRBJ2-7; the DNA was not compared with TRBD1, the D call given in the table. TRBV21-1 is a listed pseudogene. CDR3 size: 15 residues.

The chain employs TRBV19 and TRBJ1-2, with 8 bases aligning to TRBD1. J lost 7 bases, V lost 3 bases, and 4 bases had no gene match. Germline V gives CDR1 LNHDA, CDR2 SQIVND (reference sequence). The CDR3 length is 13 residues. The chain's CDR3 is CASSIRTGSGYTF. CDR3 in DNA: TGTGCCAGTAGTATCAGGACAGGGTCTGGCTACACCTTC.

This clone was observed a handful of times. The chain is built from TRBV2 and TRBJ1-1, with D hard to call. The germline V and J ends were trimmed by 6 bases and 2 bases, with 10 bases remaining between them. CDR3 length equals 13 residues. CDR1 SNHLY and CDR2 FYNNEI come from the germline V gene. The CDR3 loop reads CASRAQVNTEAFF. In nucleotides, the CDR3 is TGTGCCAGCAGGGCCCAGGTAAACACTGAAGCTTTCTTT.

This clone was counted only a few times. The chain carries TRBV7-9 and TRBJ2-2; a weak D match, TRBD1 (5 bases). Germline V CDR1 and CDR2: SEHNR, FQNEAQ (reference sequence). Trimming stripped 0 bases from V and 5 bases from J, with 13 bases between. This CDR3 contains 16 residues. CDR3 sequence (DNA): TGTGCCAGCAGCTTAGCGGGCAGGGAAAGAACCGGGGAGCTGTTTTTT. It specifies CASSLAGRERTGELFF. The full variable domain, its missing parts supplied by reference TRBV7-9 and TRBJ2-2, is DTGVSQNPRHKITKRGQNVTFRCDPISEHNRLYWYRQTLGQGPEFLTYFQNEAQLEKSRLLSDRFSAERPKGSFSTLEIQRTEQGDSAMYLCASSLAGRERTGELFFGEGSRLTVL.

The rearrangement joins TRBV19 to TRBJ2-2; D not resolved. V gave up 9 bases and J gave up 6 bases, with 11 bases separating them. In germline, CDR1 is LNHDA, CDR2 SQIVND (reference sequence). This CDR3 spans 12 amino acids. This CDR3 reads CASRTQPGELFF. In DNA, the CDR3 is TGTGCCAGCCGGACCCAACCCGGGGAGCTGTTTTTT.

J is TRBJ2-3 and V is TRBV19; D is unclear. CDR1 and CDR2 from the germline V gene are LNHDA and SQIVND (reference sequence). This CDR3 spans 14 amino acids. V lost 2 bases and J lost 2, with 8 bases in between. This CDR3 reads CASSIRADTDTQYF. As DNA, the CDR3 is TGTGCCAGTAGTATACGGGCGGACACAGATACGCAGTATTTT.

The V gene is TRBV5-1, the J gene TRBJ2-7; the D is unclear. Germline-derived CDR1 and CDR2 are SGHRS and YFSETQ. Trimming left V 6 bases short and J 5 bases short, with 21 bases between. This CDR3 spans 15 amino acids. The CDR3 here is CASTREPKRYDEQYF. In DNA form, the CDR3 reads TGCGCCAGCACCCGAGAGCCCAAGAGGTACGACGAGCAGTACTTC.

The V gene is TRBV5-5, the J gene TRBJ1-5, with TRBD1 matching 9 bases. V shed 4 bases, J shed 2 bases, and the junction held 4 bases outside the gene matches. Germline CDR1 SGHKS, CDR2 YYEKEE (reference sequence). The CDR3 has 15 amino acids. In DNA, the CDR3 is TGTGCCAGCAGCCTTACAGGGGGCGGCAATCAGCCCCAGCATTTT. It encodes CASSLTGGGNQPQHF.

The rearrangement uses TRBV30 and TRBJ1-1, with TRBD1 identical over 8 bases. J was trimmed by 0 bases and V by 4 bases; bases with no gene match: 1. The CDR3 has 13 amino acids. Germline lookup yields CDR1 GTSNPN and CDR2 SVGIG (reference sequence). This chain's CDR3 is CAWTGGLNTEAFF. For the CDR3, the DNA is TGTGCCTGGACAGGGGGCCTGAACACTGAAGCTTTCTTT.

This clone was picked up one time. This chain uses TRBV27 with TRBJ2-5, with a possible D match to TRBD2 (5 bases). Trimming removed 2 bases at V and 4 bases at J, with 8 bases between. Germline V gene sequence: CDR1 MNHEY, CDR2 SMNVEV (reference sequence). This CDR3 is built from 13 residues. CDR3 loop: CASSLGGRETQYF. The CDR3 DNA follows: TGTGCCAGCAGTTTAGGTGGGAGAGAGACCCAGTACTTC.

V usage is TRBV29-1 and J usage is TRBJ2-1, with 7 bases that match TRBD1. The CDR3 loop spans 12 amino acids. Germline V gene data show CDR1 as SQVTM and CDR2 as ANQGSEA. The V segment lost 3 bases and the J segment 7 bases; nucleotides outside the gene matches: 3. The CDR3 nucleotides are TGCAGCGTTGAGAGGGGGCAGAATGAGCAGTTCTTC. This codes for CSVERGQNEQFF.

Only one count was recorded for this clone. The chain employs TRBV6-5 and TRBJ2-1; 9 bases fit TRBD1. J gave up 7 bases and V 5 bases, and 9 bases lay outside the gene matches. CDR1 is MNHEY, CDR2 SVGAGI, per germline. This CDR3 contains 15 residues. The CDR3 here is CASSPHGQGFNEQFF. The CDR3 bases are TGTGCCAGCAGTCCCCATGGACAGGGGTTTAATGAGCAGTTCTTC.

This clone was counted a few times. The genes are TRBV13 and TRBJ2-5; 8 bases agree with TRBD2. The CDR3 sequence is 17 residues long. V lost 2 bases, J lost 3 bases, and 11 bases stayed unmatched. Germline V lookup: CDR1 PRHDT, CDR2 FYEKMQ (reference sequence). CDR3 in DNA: TGTGCCAGCAGCTTAAGCCCCCGGGAGGGGGGGGAAGAGACCCAGTACTTC. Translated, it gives CASSLSPREGGEETQYF.

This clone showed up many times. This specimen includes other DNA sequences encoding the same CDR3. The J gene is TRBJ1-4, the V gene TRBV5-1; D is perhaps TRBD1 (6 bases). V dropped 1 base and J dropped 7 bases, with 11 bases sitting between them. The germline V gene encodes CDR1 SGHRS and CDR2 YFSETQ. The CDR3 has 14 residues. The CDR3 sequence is CASSLTGYGEKLFF. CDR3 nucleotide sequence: TGCGCCAGCAGCTTGACAGGGTACGGTGAAAAACTGTTTTTT.

The CDR3 coding sequence is TGTGCCTGGAGTGGAGGGGGGATGGCTCAGCCCCAGCATTTT. Its translation: CAWSGGGMAQPQHF. The chain recombines TRBV30 with TRBJ1-5; TRBD1 is a possible D gene (6 bases). V shed 1 base and J shed 6 bases, with 13 bases lying between them. Germline assignment: CDR1 GTSNPN and CDR2 SVGIG (reference sequence). This CDR3 has 14 amino acids.